This T cell receptor (beta chain) was profiled in a study of blood T cell repertoires in COVID-19. At the level of the study: There were acute and convalescent COVID-19 samples, and they came from the United States, Italy and Spain. T cells, B-cell-depleted T cells, or PBMCs provided the cDNA or gDNA that served as material.

The repertoire was sequenced with immunoSEQ multiplex PCR; TCRdb's copy has only in-frame clones and lacks some. The sample records roughly 280,000 clones, approximately 88% being singletons. The CDR3 runs 16 residues. Per the germline V gene, CDR1 is WNHNN and CDR2 is SYGVQD (reference sequence). Trimming cost V 0 bases and J 4 bases; bases outside gene matches: 7. This clone was counted only a few times. The receptor was isolated from a man aged 45-60 years with acute or convalescent COVID-19. Input material: peripheral blood. The V gene is TRBV10-1, the J gene TRBJ1-2; 8 bases match TRBD1. The CDR3 region has the DNA TGCGCCAGCAGTGAGTCAGCCGGGACAGGCTTCTATGGCTACACCTTC. Translated, it gives CASSESAGTGFYGYTF.